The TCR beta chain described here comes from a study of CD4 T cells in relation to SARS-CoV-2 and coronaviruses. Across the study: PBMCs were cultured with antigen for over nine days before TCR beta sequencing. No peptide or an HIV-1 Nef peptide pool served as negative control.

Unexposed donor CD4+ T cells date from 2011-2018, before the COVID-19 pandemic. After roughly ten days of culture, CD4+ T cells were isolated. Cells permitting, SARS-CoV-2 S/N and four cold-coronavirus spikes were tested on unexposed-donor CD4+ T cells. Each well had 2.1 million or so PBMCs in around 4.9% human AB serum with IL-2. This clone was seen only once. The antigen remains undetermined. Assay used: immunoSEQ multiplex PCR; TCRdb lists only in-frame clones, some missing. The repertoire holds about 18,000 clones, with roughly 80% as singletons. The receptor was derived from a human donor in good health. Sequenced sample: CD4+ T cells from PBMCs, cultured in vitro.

The CDR3 sequence: CASRAPGSRFGTQHF. CDR3 nucleotide sequence: TGTGCCAGCAGGGCCCCTGGCAGCCGGTTCGGGACCCAGCATTTT. The chain joins TRBV6-5 to TRBJ1-5, with D hard to call. V was cut by 6 bases and J by 11 bases, with 23 bases left in between. Germline assignment: CDR1 MNHEY and CDR2 SVGAGI. The CDR3 has 15 amino acids.